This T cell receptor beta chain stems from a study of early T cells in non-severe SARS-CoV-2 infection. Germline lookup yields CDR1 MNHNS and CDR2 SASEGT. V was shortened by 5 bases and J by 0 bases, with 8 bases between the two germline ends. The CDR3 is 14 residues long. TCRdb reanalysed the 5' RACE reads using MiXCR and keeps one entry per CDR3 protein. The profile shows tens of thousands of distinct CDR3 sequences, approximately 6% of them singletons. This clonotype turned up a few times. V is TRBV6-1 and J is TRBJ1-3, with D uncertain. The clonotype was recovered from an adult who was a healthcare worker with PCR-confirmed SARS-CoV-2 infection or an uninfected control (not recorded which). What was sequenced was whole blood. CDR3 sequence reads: CASSNGGSGNTIYF. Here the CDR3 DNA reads TGTGCCAGCAGTAACGGCGGCTCTGGAAACACCATATATTTT.